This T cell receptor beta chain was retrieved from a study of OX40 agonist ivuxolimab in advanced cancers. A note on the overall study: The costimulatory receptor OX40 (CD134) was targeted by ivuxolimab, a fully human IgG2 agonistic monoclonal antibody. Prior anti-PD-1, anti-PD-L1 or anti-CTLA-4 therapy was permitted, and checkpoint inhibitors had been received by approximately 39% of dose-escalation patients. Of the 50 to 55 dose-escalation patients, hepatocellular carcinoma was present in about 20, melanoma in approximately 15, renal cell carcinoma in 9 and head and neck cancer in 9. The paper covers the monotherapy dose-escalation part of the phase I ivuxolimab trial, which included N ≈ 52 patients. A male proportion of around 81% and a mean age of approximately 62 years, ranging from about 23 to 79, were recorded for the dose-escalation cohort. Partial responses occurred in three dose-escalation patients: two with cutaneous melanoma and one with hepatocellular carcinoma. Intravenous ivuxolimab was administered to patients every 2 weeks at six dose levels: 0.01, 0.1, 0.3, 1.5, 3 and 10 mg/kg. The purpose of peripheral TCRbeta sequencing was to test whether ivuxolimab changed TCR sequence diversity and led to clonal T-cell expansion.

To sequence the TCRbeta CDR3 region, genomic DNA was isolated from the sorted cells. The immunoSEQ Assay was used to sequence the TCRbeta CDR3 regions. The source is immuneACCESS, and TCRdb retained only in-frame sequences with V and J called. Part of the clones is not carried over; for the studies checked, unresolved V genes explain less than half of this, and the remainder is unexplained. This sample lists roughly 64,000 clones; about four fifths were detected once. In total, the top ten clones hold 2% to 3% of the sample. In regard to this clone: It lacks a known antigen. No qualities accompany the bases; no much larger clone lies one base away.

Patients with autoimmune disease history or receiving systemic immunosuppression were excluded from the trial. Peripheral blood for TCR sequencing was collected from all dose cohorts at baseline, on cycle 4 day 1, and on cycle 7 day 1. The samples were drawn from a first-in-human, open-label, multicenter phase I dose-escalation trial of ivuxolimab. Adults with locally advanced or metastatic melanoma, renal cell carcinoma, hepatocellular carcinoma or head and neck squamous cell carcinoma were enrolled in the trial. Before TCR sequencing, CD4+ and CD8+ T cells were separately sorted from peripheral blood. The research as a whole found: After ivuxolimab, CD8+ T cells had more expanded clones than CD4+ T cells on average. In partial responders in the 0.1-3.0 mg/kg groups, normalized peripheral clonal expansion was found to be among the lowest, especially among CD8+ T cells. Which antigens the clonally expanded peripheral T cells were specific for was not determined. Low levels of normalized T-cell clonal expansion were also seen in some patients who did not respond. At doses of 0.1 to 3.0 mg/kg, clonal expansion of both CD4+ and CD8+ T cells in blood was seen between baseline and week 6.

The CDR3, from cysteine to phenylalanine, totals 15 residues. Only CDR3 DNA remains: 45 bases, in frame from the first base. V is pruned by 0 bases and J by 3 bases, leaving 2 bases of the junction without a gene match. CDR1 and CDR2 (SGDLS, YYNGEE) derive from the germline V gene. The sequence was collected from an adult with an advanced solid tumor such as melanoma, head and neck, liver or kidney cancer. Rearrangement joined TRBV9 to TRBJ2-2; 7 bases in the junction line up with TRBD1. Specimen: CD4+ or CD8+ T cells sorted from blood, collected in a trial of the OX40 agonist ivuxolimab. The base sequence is TGTGCCAGCAGCGTAGGACAGGGCGACACCGGGGAGCTGTTTTTT. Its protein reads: CASSVGQGDTGELFF.